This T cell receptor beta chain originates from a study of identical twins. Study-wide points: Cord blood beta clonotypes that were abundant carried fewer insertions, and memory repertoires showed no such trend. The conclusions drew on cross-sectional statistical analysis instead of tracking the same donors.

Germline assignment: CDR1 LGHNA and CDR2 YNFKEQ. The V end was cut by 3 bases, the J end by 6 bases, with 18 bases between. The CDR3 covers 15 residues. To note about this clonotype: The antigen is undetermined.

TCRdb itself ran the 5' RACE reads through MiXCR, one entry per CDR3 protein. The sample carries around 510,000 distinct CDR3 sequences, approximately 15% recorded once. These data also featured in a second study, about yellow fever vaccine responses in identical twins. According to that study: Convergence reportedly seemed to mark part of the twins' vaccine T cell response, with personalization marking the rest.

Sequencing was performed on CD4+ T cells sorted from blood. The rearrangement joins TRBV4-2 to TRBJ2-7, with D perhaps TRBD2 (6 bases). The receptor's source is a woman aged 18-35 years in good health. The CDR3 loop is CASSQGRDGGTEQYF. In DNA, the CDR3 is TGTGCCAGCAGCCAGGGTCGGGATGGGGGGACCGAGCAGTACTTC.